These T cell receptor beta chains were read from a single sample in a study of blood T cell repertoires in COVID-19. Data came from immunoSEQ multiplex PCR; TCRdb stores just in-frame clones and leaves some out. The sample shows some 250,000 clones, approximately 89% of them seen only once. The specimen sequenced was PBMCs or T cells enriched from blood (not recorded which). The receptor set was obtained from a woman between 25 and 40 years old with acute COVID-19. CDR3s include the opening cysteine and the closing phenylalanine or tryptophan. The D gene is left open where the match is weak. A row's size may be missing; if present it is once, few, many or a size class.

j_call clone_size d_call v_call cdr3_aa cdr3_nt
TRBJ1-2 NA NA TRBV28 CASSSARGYTF TGTGCCAGCAGTAGCGCGCGTGGCTACACCTTC
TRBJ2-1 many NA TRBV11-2 CASSLALTGWGGEQFF TGTGCCAGCAGCCTAGCATTGACGGGGTGGGGTGGTGAGCAGTTCTTC
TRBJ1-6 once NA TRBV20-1 CSASIPGYSPLHF TGCAGTGCTAGTATCCCGGGGTATTCACCCCTCCACTTT
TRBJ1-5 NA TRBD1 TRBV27 CASSRDRESYQPQHF TGTGCCAGCAGTCGGGACAGGGAGTCGTATCAGCCCCAGCATTTT
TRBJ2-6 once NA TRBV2 CARANGGSGANVLTF TGTGCCAGAGCGAATGGGGGGTCTGGGGCCAACGTCCTGACTTTC
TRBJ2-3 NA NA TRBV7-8 CASGLPRGDTQYF TGTGCTAGTGGACTGCCCCGCGGAGATACGCAGTATTTT
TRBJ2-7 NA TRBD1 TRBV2 CASSEGDRRLNYEQYF TGTGCCAGCAGTGAAGGGGACAGACGCTTGAACTACGAGCAGTACTTC
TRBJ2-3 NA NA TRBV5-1 CASSLERGTDTQYF TGCGCCAGCAGCTTGGAGAGGGGCACAGATACGCAGTATTTT
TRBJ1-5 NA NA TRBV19 CASSMENQPQHF TGTGCCAGTAGCATGGAGAATCAGCCCCAGCATTTT
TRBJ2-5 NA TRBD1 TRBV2 CAGSGGTGEETQYF TGTGCCGGCAGTGGCGGGACAGGGGAAGAGACCCAGTACTTC
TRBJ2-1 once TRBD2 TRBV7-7 CASSRSGGAYNEQFF TGTGCCAGCAGCCGTAGCGGGGGGGCCTACAATGAGCAGTTCTTC
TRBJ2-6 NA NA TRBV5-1 CASSVDMLPSGANVLTF TGCGCCAGCAGCGTCGACATGTTACCCTCTGGGGCCAACGTCCTGACTTTC
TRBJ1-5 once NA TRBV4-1 CASSHDLGSNQPQHF TGCGCCAGCAGCCATGACTTGGGTAGCAATCAGCCCCAGCATTTT
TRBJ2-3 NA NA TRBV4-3 CASSQETIPLLATDTQYF TGCGCCAGCAGCCAAGAAACGATACCCCTGCTAGCTACAGATACGCAGTATTTT
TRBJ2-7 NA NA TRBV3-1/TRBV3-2 CASSQGSEQYF TGTGCCAGCAGCCAAGGGAGCGAGCAGTACTTC
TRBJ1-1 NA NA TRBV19 CASSLYYRGTEAFF TGTGCCAGTAGTCTCTACTACCGGGGGACTGAAGCTTTCTTT
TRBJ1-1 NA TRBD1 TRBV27 CASSPRDSLNTEAFF TGTGCCAGCAGTCCCCGGGACAGTTTGAACACTGAAGCTTTCTTT
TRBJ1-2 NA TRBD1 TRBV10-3 CAIRSDRADYGYTF TGTGCCATCAGATCGGACAGGGCGGACTATGGCTACACCTTC
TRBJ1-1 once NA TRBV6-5 CASTKAGSEAFF TGTGCCAGCACCAAAGCGGGGTCTGAAGCTTTCTTT
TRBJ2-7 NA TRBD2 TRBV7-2 CASSRDHKRGASYEQYF TGTGCCAGCAGTCGAGACCACAAGCGGGGGGCCTCCTACGAGCAGTACTTC
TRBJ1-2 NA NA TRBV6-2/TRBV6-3 CASSYGRGTFNYGYTF TGTGCCAGCAGTTACGGTAGGGGGACCTTTAACTATGGCTACACCTTC
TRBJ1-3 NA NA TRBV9 CASSVAVVGNTIYF TGTGCCAGCAGCGTAGCAGTGGTTGGAAACACCATATATTTT
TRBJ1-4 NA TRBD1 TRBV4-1 CASSQAQGVYEKLFF TGCGCCAGCAGCCAGGCACAGGGGGTGTATGAAAAACTGTTTTTT
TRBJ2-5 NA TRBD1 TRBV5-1 CASMAPQGVGETQYF TGCGCCAGCATGGCCCCGCAGGGGGTCGGCGAGACCCAGTACTTC